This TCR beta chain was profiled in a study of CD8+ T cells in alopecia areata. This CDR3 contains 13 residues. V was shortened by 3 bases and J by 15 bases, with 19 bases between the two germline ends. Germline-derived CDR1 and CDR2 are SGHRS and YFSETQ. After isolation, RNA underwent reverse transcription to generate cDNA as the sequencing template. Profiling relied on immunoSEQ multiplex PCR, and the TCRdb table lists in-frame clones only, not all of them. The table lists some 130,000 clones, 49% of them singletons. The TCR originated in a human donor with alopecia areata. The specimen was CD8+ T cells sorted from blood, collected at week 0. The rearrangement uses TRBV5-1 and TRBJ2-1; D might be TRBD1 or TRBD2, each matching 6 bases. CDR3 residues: CASSWNPGAAGFF. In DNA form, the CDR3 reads TGCGCCAGCAGCTGGAACCCGGGGGCCGCCGGGTTCTTC.